One and the same sample provided the 13 T cell receptor beta chains below, sequenced in a study of blood T cells in healthy people across ages. Sample-barcoded 5' priming and a J-beta primer mix drove a second PCR of 7 to 11 cycles. TCRdb passed the 5' RACE reads through MiXCR, listing each CDR3 protein once. The sample includes about 730,000 distinct CDR3 sequences, roughly 45% seen only once; the top ten take less than 25%. Sequenced sample: blood. The origin of the receptors is a woman aged 55-75 years in good health.

This clonotype showed up many times. The chain joins TRBV3-1 to TRBJ2-1, with TRBD2 matching 15 bases. Trimming cost V 4 bases and J 9 bases; bases outside gene matches: 4. The CDR3 spans 15 residues. The germline V gene has CDR1 LGHDT and CDR2 YNNKEL (reference sequence). CDR3 region: CASSLGLAGGSEQFF. CDR3 DNA sequence: TGTGCCAGCAGCCTAGGACTAGCGGGGGGGTCTGAGCAGTTCTTC.

The V and J genes are TRBV7-2 and TRBJ2-3; tentatively, D is TRBD1 (5 bases). CDR1 is SGHTA, CDR2 FQGNSA, per germline. V gave up 8 bases and J gave up 2 bases, with 8 bases separating them. The CDR3 covers 12 residues. The CDR3 nucleotides are TGTGCCAGCCAGGGCGTCACAGATACGCAGTATTTT. Protein: CASQGVTDTQYF.

This clonotype was recorded a few times. The chain has TRBV28 and TRBJ2-3; unclear D gene. The CDR3 runs to 12 residues. Germline-derived CDR1 and CDR2 are MDHEN and SYDVKM. Deletions cut 3 bases from V and 4 bases from J, with 5 bases between. In nucleotides, the CDR3 is TGTGCCAGCAGTTTGCAGGCAGATACGCAGTATTTT. It encodes CASSLQADTQYF.

This chain connects TRBV28 to TRBJ2-7, with D tentatively TRBD1 (5 bases). This CDR3 comprises 14 residues. The V end lost 3 bases, the J end lost 4 bases, and 13 bases lay between the germline ends. Germline-derived CDR1 and CDR2 are MDHEN and SYDVKM. The CDR3 region is CASSFRQIGYEQYF. In DNA, the CDR3 is TGTGCCAGCAGTTTCCGACAGATAGGGTACGAGCAGTACTTC.

The rearrangement links TRBV6-2 or TRBV6-3 to TRBJ1-1, with a possible D match to TRBD1 (5 bases). V was pared by 6 bases and J by 5 bases, with 13 bases between. From germline, CDR1 is MNHEY and CDR2 SVGEGT. CDR3 length: 13 residues. The CDR3 loop reads CASRWTGGTEAFF. In DNA, the CDR3 is TGTGCCAGCAGATGGACGGGGGGAACTGAAGCTTTCTTT.

With regard to this clonotype: Mismatch with germline at one junction end may stem from a read error. The chain joins TRBV12-3 or TRBV12-4 to TRBJ2-7; no reliable D call. The better agreement between TRBJ2-5 and the DNA end casts doubt on the J call. CDR3 length equals 13 residues. CDR3 residues: CAGSFPSWETQYF. DNA for the CDR3: TGTGCCGGCAGTTTTCCTAGTTGGGAGACCCAGTACTTC.

This clonotype was counted a few times. A much larger clone differs by one base, so this may be a read error. The V and J genes are TRBV29-1 and TRBJ2-1; D possibly corresponds to TRBD1 (6 bases). Germline assignment: CDR1 SQVTM and CDR2 ANQGSEA. V lost 0 bases and J 4 bases, leaving 13 bases between the germline ends. This CDR3 is 15 amino acids long. The CDR3 protein is CSVEEGASRYNEQFF. In DNA, the CDR3 is TGCAGCGTTGAAGAGGGGGCTAGCAGATACAATGAGCAGTTCTTC.

The chain employs TRBV3-1 and TRBJ2-5, with D perhaps TRBD2 (5 bases). The CDR3 runs to 14 residues. V lost 2 bases to trimming and J lost 1 base, with 8 bases between them. Germline-derived CDR1 and CDR2 are LGHDT and YNNKEL (reference sequence). CDR3 nucleotide sequence: TGTGCCAGCAGCCAAAAAAGCGGCCAAGAGACCCAGTACTTC. The encoded protein is CASSQKSGQETQYF.

With regard to this clonotype: The germline gene is not matched at one end of the junction; a read error may be the cause. The V gene is TRBV28, the J gene TRBJ2-5; D is unclear. The J call is doubtful: the DNA matches TRBJ2-7 better. Per the germline V gene, CDR1 is MDHEN and CDR2 is SYDVKM. This CDR3 region has 11 residues. The CDR3 loop is CASRLSCEQYF. DNA of the CDR3: TGTGCCAGCCGTCTCTCCTGCGAGCAGTACTTC.

This clonotype was observed a few times. The CDR3 sequence: CASSQDSSQTYEQYF. CDR3 coding DNA: TGCGCCAGCAGCCAAGATTCCAGTCAGACCTACGAGCAGTACTTC. This rearrangement joins TRBV4-3 to TRBJ2-7; the D is unclear. Trimming took off 0 bases at V and 2 bases at J, with 11 bases between the two ends. Germline values: CDR1 LGHNA, CDR2 YSLEER. CDR3 length equals 15 residues.

The V and J genes are TRBV5-1 and TRBJ2-7; 10 bases are shared with TRBD2. CDR3 length: 14 residues. The V segment lost 0 bases and the J segment 7 bases; nucleotides outside the gene matches: 4. Germline V gene lookup returns CDR1 SGHRS and CDR2 YFSETQ. CDR3: CASSLVAGGREQYF. The CDR3 bases are TGCGCCAGCAGCTTGGTAGCGGGAGGTCGAGAGCAGTACTTC.

This clonotype appeared once. A much larger clone sits a single nucleotide away, making a read error possible. The V call is TRBV7-7, the J call TRBJ2-2; D not certain. The CDR3 contains 13 residues. From germline, CDR1 is SSHAT and CDR2 FNYEAQ (reference sequence). The CDR3 region has the DNA TGTGCTAGCAGCGAAGGATGCACCGGGGAGCTGTTTTTT. Its protein product is CASSEGCTGELFF. The full variable domain, completed using reference TRBV7-7 and TRBJ2-2, is GAGVSQSPRYKVTKRGQDVTLRCDPISSHATLYWYQQALGQGPEFLTYFNYEAQPDKSGLPSDRFSAERPEGSISTLTIQRTEQRDSAMYRCASSEGCTGELFFGEGSRLTVL.

This clonotype has a single count. The chain combines TRBV4-1 with TRBJ1-2; no clear D gene. Trimming removed 4 bases from V and 6 bases from J, with 12 bases in between. Germline V gene sequence: CDR1 MGHRA, CDR2 YSYEKL. CDR3 size: 13 residues. CDR3 in amino acids: CASSRDRWDGYTF. The CDR3 DNA reads TGCGCCAGCAGCCGAGACCGGTGGGATGGCTACACCTTC.